This is a list of T cell receptor beta chains from one sample in a study of OX40 agonist ivuxolimab in advanced cancers. TCRdb keeps only in-frame clones here, not all; method: immunoSEQ multiplex PCR. This table has about 21,000 clones, 85% to 90% appearing once. Sequenced here: CD4+ or CD8+ T cells sorted from blood, sampled in a trial of the OX40 agonist ivuxolimab. The receptors originated from an adult with an advanced solid tumor such as melanoma, head and neck, liver or kidney cancer. CDR3s include the opening cysteine and the closing phenylalanine or tryptophan. The D gene is left open where the match is weak. Clone size is stated in some rows and not others, as once, few, many or a class when expanded.

>TRBJ2-6|TRBV27|NA|NA
CASSFLGLNSGANVLTF
TGTGCCAGCAGTTTTTTAGGGTTGAACTCTGGGGCCAACGTCCTGACTTTC
>TRBJ1-1|TRBV29-1|NA|NA
CSVEDPQSPEAFF
TGCAGCGTTGAAGATCCGCAGAGTCCTGAAGCTTTCTTT
>TRBJ2-1|TRBV10-3|TRBD2|NA
CAIRSSGGVDEQFF
TGTGCCATCAGGTCTAGCGGGGGGGTTGATGAGCAGTTCTTC
>TRBJ2-7|TRBV6-1|TRBD1|few
CASSLGTAGTYF
TGTGCCAGCAGCCTCGGGACAGCTGGCACGTACTTC
>TRBJ2-1|TRBV11-2|TRBD2|few
CASSRDLGEGEQFF
TGTGCCAGCAGCCGGGACCTGGGGGAGGGTGAGCAGTTCTTC
>TRBJ1-1|TRBV7-9|NA|NA
CASSLEGTNTEAFF
TGTGCCAGCAGCTTAGAGGGGACAAACACTGAAGCTTTCTTT
>TRBJ2-7|TRBV6-1|TRBD2|NA
CASSEGVGGYEQYF
TGTGCCAGCTCCGAGGGAGTGGGGGGGTACGAGCAGTACTTC
>TRBJ2-7|TRBV15|NA|NA
CATSPLTGDYEQYF
TGTGCCACCAGCCCCCTAACGGGAGACTACGAGCAGTACTTC
>TRBJ1-1|TRBV9|NA|NA
CASSVWPEPNTEAFF
TGTGCCAGCAGCGTATGGCCAGAACCGAACACTGAAGCTTTCTTT
>TRBJ1-2|TRBV5-4|TRBD1|once
CASSPRQGIYGYTF
TGTGCCAGCAGCCCTCGACAGGGGATCTATGGCTACACCTTC
>TRBJ2-1|TRBV7-9|TRBD2|NA
CASSLEAGLSYNEQFF
TGTGCCAGCAGCTTAGAAGCGGGGCTCTCCTACAATGAGCAGTTCTTC
>TRBJ2-5|TRBV7-9|NA|once
CASRPSQETQYF
TGTGCCAGCCGCCCCAGCCAAGAGACCCAGTACTTC
>TRBJ2-5|TRBV12-5|NA|once
CASGLDVLGQETQYF
TGTGCTAGTGGTTTGGACGTGTTGGGCCAAGAGACCCAGTACTTC
>TRBJ1-2|TRBV19|NA|NA
CASSSPRTAFNYGYTF
TGTGCCAGTAGTTCCCCTCGGACGGCCTTTAACTATGGCTACACCTTC
>TRBJ2-7|TRBV29-1|NA|NA
CSVRAVGSYEQYF
TGCAGCGTTAGAGCTGTGGGTTCTTACGAGCAGTACTTC
>TRBJ2-3|TRBV30|NA|once
CAIFLRGRTDTQYF
TGTGCCATATTTCTAAGGGGACGCACAGATACGCAGTATTTT
>TRBJ2-4|TRBV27|TRBD2|NA
CASSPRGGAKVNIQYF
TGTGCCAGCAGTCCGCGGGGGGGTGCAAAAGTAAACATTCAGTACTTC
>TRBJ2-5|TRBV2|NA|once
CASSESSRTETQYF
TGTGCCAGCAGTGAAAGTTCGAGGACGGAGACCCAGTACTTC
>TRBJ2-7|TRBV6-6|TRBD1|NA
CASSSPDRASSYEQYF
TGTGCCAGCAGTTCCCCGGACAGGGCCTCCTCCTACGAGCAGTACTTC
>TRBJ1-4|TRBV28|NA|NA
CASSSLDSLPPKLFF
TGTGCCAGCAGTTCCCTGGACAGCCTCCCCCCTAAACTGTTTTTT
>TRBJ2-3|TRBV19|NA|NA
CASTPFEGAGEDTQYF
TGTGCCAGTACCCCTTTTGAAGGGGCTGGGGAAGATACGCAGTATTTT
>TRBJ1-2|TRBV5-1|NA|NA
CASSLEGGMYYGYTF
TGCGCCAGCAGCTTGGAAGGGGGGATGTACTATGGCTACACCTTC
>TRBJ2-2|TRBV6-5|NA|NA
CASSPGTGTGELFF
TGTGCCAGCAGTCCCGGGACGGGAACCGGGGAGCTGTTTTTT
>TRBJ2-2|TRBV6-5|TRBD1|once
CASSLIRGRTGELFF
TGTGCCAGCAGTTTGATCAGGGGGCGAACCGGGGAGCTGTTTTTT
>TRBJ2-7|TRBV5-6|NA|NA
CASSLQGGYEQYF
TGTGCCAGCAGCTTGCAGGGGGGCTACGAGCAGTACTTC
>TRBJ1-2|TRBV9|TRBD1|once
CASSPKPHPGQGSYGYTF
TGTGCCAGCAGCCCAAAACCCCATCCGGGACAGGGTAGCTATGGCTACACCTTC
>TRBJ1-6|TRBV27|NA|NA
CASSSRGRNNSPLHF
TGTGCCAGCAGTTCTCGAGGGAGGAATAATTCACCCCTCCACTTT
>TRBJ2-7|TRBV11-3|NA|NA
CASSYGRPYEQYF
TGTGCCAGCAGTTACGGGCGGCCCTACGAGCAGTACTTC
>TRBJ2-7|TRBV27|TRBD1|NA
CASSPAYRGQYEQYF
TGTGCCAGCAGTCCCGCCTACAGGGGGCAATACGAGCAGTACTTC
>TRBJ2-7|TRBV27|NA|NA
CASSSDSSSSYEQYF
TGTGCCAGCAGTTCCGACAGCTCGAGCTCCTACGAGCAGTACTTC
>TRBJ1-1|TRBV7-2|NA|NA
CASSYSSFNTEAFF
TGTGCCAGCAGCTATTCCTCTTTTAACACTGAAGCTTTCTTT
>TRBJ1-1|TRBV15|TRBD1|NA
CATSSTQGAITEAFF
TGTGCCACCAGCAGTACACAGGGGGCGATCACTGAAGCTTTCTTT
>TRBJ1-5|TRBV27|TRBD1|few
CASSLRDRYQPQHF
TGTGCCAGCAGTTTGCGGGACAGATATCAGCCCCAGCATTTT
>TRBJ1-1|TRBV2|NA|NA
CASSGDRRKTLMNTEAFF
TGTGCCAGCAGTGGAGATAGACGGAAAACTCTCATGAACACTGAAGCTTTCTTT
>TRBJ1-1|TRBV27|NA|NA
CASSLYGMNTEAFF
TGTGCCAGCAGTTTGTACGGTATGAACACTGAAGCTTTCTTT
>TRBJ2-4|TRBV29-1|NA|NA
CSAGGSARTKNIQYF
TGCAGCGCCGGAGGGAGTGCACGAACCAAAAACATTCAGTACTTC
>TRBJ2-7|TRBV27|NA|NA
CASSENSYEQYF
TGTGCCAGCAGTGAGAACAGTTACGAGCAGTACTTC
>TRBJ2-1|TRBV11-3|NA|NA
CASSAAMGAIYNEQFF
TGTGCCAGCAGCGCAGCCATGGGGGCCATCTACAATGAGCAGTTCTTC
>TRBJ2-1|TRBV11-2|NA|once
CASSLGPEEGEQFF
TGTGCCAGCAGCCTCGGCCCGGAAGAGGGTGAGCAGTTCTTC
>TRBJ2-1|TRBV11-2|NA|medium-sized
CASSPDQSYNEQFF
TGTGCCAGCAGCCCGGACCAGTCCTACAATGAGCAGTTCTTC
>TRBJ2-7|TRBV7-6|NA|NA
CASSPLSYEQYF
TGTGCCAGCAGCCCGCTATCGTACGAGCAGTACTTC
>TRBJ2-5|TRBV9|NA|NA
CASALGREETQYF
TGTGCCAGCGCTTTAGGTCGGGAAGAGACCCAGTACTTC
>TRBJ2-2|TRBV6-6|NA|NA
CASSPYKNTGELFF
TGTGCCAGCAGTCCGTACAAGAACACCGGGGAGCTGTTTTTT
>TRBJ1-4|TRBV7-9|NA|NA
CASGQGAGSEKLFF
TGTGCCAGCGGCCAGGGAGCCGGGAGTGAAAAACTGTTTTTT
>TRBJ2-5|TRBV6-5|TRBD1|NA
CASSQWGQGGETQYF
TGTGCCAGCAGTCAATGGGGACAGGGGGGAGAGACCCAGTACTTC
>TRBJ2-7|TRBV4-1|NA|NA
CASSQNSASYEQYF
TGCGCCAGCAGCCAAAATAGTGCGTCCTACGAGCAGTACTTC
>TRBJ2-7|TRBV10-3|TRBD2|NA
CAISESEGLASEQYF
TGTGCCATCAGTGAGTCGGAGGGACTAGCGTCAGAGCAGTACTTC
>TRBJ1-5|TRBV21-1|NA|once
CASFGGRGCSNQPQHF
TGTGCCAGCTTCGGGGGCCGCGGATGTAGCAATCAGCCCCAGCATTTT
>TRBJ2-7|TRBV4-1|TRBD1|NA
CASSHTTGDGYEQYF
TGCGCCAGCAGCCACACGACAGGGGATGGGTACGAGCAGTACTTC
>TRBJ1-5|TRBV6-1|TRBD1|few
CASSRTGESKPQHF
TGTGCCAGCAGCCGGACAGGGGAGAGTAAGCCCCAGCATTTT
>TRBJ2-5|TRBV6-6|NA|NA
CASSWDGTQYF
TGTGCCAGCAGTTGGGACGGGACCCAGTACTTC
>TRBJ2-7|TRBV7-6|NA|NA
CASSLYQGSEQYF
TGTGCCAGCAGCTTATATCAGGGGTCCGAGCAGTACTTC
>TRBJ1-2|TRBV30|NA|NA
CAWSMGHLYNYGYTF
TGTGCCTGGAGCATGGGACACCTTTATAACTATGGCTACACCTTC